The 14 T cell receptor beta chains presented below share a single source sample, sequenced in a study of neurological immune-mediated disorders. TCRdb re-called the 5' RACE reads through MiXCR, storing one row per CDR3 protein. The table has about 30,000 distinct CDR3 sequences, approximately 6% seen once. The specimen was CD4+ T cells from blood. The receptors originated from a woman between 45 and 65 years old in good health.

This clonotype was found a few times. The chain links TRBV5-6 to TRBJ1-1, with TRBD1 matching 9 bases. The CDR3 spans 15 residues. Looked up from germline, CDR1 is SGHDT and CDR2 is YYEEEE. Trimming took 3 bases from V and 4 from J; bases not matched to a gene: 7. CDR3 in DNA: TGTGCCAGCAGCTGGACAGGGGAGAGTACCACTGAAGCTTTCTTT. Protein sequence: CASSWTGESTTEAFF.

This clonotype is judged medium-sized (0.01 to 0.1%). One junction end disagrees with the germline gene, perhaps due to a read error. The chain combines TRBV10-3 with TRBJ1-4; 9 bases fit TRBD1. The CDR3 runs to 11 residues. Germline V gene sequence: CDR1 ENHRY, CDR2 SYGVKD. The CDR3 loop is CGDRVNEKLFF. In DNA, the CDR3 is TGCGGGGACAGGGTGAATGAAAAACTGTTTTTT.

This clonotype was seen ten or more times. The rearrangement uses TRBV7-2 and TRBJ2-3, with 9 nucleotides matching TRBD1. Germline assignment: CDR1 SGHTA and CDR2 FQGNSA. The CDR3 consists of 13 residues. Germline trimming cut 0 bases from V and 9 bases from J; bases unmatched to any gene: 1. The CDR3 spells CASSLAGTGTQYF. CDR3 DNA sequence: TGTGCCAGCAGCTTAGCGGGGACAGGGACGCAGTATTTT.

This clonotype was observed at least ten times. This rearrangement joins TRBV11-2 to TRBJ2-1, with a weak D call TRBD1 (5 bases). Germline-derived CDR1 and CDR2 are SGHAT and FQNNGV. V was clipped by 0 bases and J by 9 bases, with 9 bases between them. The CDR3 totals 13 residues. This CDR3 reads CASSLEHQGEQFF. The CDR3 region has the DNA TGTGCCAGCAGCTTAGAACATCAGGGTGAGCAGTTCTTC.

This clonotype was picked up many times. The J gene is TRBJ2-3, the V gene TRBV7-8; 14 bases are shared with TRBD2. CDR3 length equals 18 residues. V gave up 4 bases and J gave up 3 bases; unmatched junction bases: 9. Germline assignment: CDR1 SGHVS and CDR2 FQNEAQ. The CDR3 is CASSSRLAGGRLTDTQYF. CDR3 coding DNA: TGTGCCAGCAGCTCCCGACTAGCGGGAGGGAGGTTGACAGATACGCAGTATTTT.

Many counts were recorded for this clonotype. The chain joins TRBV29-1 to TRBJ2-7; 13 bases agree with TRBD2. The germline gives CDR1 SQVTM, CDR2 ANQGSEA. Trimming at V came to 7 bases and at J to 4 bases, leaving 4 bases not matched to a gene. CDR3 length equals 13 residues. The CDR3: CSARLAGGYEQYF. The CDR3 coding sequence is TGCAGCGCCCGACTAGCGGGAGGATACGAGCAGTACTTC.

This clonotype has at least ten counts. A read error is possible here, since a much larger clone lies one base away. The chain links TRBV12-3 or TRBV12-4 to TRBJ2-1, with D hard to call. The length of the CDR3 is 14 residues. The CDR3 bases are TGTGTCAACCGCAGGCCCAGCTCCTACAATGAGCAGTTCTTC. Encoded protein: CVNRRPSSYNEQFF.

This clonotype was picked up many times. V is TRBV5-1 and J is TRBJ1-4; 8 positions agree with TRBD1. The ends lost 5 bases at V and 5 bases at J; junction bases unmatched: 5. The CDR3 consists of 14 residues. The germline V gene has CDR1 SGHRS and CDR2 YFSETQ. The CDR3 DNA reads TGCGCCAGCAGAAGACAGGGGAGGAATGAAAAACTGTTTTTT. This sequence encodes CASRRQGRNEKLFF.

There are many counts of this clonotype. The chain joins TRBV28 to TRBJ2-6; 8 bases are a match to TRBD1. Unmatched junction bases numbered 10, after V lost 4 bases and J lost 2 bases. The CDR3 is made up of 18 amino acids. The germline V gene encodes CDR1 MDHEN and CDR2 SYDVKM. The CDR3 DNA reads TGTGCCAGCAGTTCCCCCGCCCCGACAGGGGCTGGGGCCAACGTCCTGACTTTC. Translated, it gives CASSSPAPTGAGANVLTF.

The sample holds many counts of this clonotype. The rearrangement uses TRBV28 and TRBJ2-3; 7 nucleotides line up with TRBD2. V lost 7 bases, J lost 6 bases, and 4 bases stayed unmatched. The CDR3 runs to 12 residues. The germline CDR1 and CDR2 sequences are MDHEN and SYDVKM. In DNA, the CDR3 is TGTGCCAGCACTAGCGGTTCGGATACGCAGTATTTT. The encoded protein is CASTSGSDTQYF. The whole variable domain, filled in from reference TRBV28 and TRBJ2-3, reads DVKVTQSSRYLVKRTGEKVFLECVQDMDHENMFWYRQDPGLGLRLIYFSYDVKMKEKGDIPEGYSVSREKKERFSLILESASTNQTSMYLCASTSGSDTQYFGPGTRLTVL.

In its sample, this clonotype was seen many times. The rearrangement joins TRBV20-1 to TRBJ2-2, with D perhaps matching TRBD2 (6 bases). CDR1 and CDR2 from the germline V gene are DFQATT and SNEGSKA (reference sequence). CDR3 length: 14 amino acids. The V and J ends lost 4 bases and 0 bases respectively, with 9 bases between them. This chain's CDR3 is CSAMRGANTGELFF. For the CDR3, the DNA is TGCAGTGCTATGCGGGGTGCGAACACCGGGGAGCTGTTTTTT.

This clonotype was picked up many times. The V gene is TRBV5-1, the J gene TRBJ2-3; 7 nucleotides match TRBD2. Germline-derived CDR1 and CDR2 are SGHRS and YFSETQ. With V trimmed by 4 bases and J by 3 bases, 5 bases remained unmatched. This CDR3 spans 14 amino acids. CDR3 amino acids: CASSELAVTDTQYF. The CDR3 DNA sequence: TGCGCCAGCAGCGAGCTAGCGGTGACAGATACGCAGTATTTT.

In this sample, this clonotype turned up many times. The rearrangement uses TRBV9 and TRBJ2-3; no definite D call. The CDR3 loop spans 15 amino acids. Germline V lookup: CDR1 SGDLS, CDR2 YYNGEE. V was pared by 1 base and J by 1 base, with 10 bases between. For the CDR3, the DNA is TGTGCCAGCAGCGTAAAGGTAGAGGGCACAGATACGCAGTATTTT. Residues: CASSVKVEGTDTQYF.

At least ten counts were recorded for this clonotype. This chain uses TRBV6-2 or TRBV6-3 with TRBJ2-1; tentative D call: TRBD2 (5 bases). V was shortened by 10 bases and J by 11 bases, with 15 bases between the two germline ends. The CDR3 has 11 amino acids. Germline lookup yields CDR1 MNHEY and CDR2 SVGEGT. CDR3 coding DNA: TGTGCCACCGACTACGGGGTGAAGCAGTTCTTC. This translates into CATDYGVKQFF.